This T cell receptor (beta chain) was captured in a study of graft-versus-host responses after intestinal transplantation. The table came from immunoSEQ multiplex PCR; TCRdb's copy has only in-frame clones and leaves some out. The repertoire holds tens of thousands of clones, about nine tenths seen once, with around 0.1% in the top ten. Regarding this clone: Its specificity is not known.

V dropped 1 base and J dropped 6 bases, with 20 bases sitting between them. Germline V gives CDR1 MGHRA, CDR2 YSYEKL. The CDR3 length is 17 residues. The J gene is TRBJ2-3, the V gene TRBV4-1; no firm D call. Specimen: unstimulated CD4+ T cells sorted from spleen or lymph node cells, collected before intestinal transplant. The TCR comes from a human donor who received an intestinal transplant. CDR3 sequence (DNA): TGCGCCAGCAGCCAAGGTGCGGCGGCGCACCATTCCGATACGCAGTATTTT. It specifies CASSQGAAAHHSDTQYF.